These 28 T cell receptor beta chains originate from one sample sequenced in a study of identical twins. TCRdb analysed the 5' RACE reads with MiXCR anew, one entry per CDR3 protein. The data hold 700,000 to 950,000 distinct CDR3 sequences, with 12% observed a single time. The sample also formed part of further work on yellow fever vaccine responses in identical twins.

Sequenced material: PBMCs. The receptor source for this set is a woman aged 18-29 years in good health.

The V gene is TRBV20-1, the J gene TRBJ2-5; D is unclear. The CDR3 covers 13 residues. The germline V gene has CDR1 DFQATT and CDR2 SNEGSKA (reference sequence). Trimming left V 5 bases short and J 5 bases short, with 15 bases between. DNA for the CDR3: TGCAGTGCTCCCGGTCTAATTGGGGAGACCCAGTACTTC. Its protein product is CSAPGLIGETQYF.

This clonotype was detected only a few times. The chain uses TRBV4-1 and TRBJ2-1, with 9 positions matching TRBD2. With V trimmed by 0 bases and J by 8 bases, 5 bases remained unmatched. Looked up from germline, CDR1 is MGHRA and CDR2 is YSYEKL. The CDR3 runs 15 residues. The CDR3 sequence is CASSQEATSGDEQFF. DNA for the CDR3: TGCGCCAGCAGCCAAGAGGCGACTAGCGGAGATGAGCAGTTCTTC.

In its sample, this clonotype was seen a few times. The chain employs TRBV12-3 or TRBV12-4 and TRBJ2-1; 11 nucleotides match TRBD2. V shed 6 bases, J shed 0 bases, and the junction held 7 bases outside the gene matches. This CDR3 is 17 amino acids long. CDR3 protein: CASSGLAGSSSYNEQFF. CDR3 nucleotides: TGTGCCAGCAGCGGACTAGCGGGTTCTAGCTCCTACAATGAGCAGTTCTTC.

The rearrangement links TRBV12-3 or TRBV12-4 to TRBJ1-1, with TRBD1 matching 7 bases. The CDR3 runs to 13 residues. V dropped 8 bases and J dropped 3; count of bases not matched to a gene: 6. Written as DNA, the CDR3 is TGTGCCAGCTTGGGACAGTCGCACACTGAAGCTTTCTTT. It translates to CASLGQSHTEAFF.

This clonotype was counted at least ten times. The V and J genes are TRBV7-9 and TRBJ2-3; weak D call: TRBD2 (6 bases). Germline CDR1 and CDR2: SEHNR and FQNEAQ (reference sequence). The CDR3 is 16 amino acids. The V end lost 6 bases, the J end lost 0 bases, and 16 bases lay between the germline ends. CDR3 DNA sequence: TGTGCCAGCAGTCCCCGCTTAGCGGCCAGCACAGATACGCAGTATTTT. Residues: CASSPRLAASTDTQYF.

The table lists this clonotype with a few counts. The chain links TRBV11-2 to TRBJ1-1; TRBD1 might be the D (5 bases). CDR3 size: 13 residues. The V end was cut by 7 bases, the J end by 4 bases, with 13 bases between. The germline V gene encodes CDR1 SGHAT and CDR2 FQNNGV. The CDR3 sequence is CASTWGEGTEAFF. CDR3 nucleotide sequence: TGTGCCAGCACCTGGGGGGAGGGCACTGAAGCTTTCTTT.

The chain has TRBV29-1 and TRBJ2-7, with D possibly being TRBD2 (5 bases). Trimming took 6 bases from V and 0 from J, leaving 21 bases between them. The CDR3 contains 16 residues. Per the germline V gene, CDR1 is SQVTM and CDR2 is ANQGSEA. The CDR3 sequence: CSVVGSPRGNSYEQYF. The CDR3 coding sequence is TGCAGCGTCGTTGGGAGCCCACGGGGAAACTCCTACGAGCAGTACTTC.

The rearrangement uses TRBV9 and TRBJ2-5, with 11 bases that match TRBD2. V lost 0 bases, J lost 5 bases, and 6 bases stayed unmatched. The CDR3 loop spans 16 amino acids. The germline CDR1 and CDR2 sequences are SGDLS and YYNGEE. DNA for the CDR3: TGTGCCAGCAGCGTAGAGGGTAGCGGGGGGGCGGAGACCCAGTACTTC. Translated: CASSVEGSGGAETQYF.

This clonotype has just a few counts. V and J are TRBV12-3 or TRBV12-4 and TRBJ2-7; unclear D gene. V dropped 6 bases and J dropped 2 bases, with 11 bases sitting between them. The CDR3 runs to 13 residues. The CDR3 DNA reads as TGTGCCAGCAGCCGGCGGACCGCCTACGAGCAGTACTTC. Protein sequence: CASSRRTAYEQYF.

This chain joins TRBV12-3 or TRBV12-4 and TRBJ2-7; D call uncertain. V lost 3 bases, J lost 7 bases, and 10 bases lay in between. CDR3 length: 12 residues. For the CDR3, the DNA is TGTGCCAGCAGTTTTGGGGATTGGGAGCAGTACTTC. Amino acids: CASSFGDWEQYF.

This clonotype was picked up a small number of times. The chain uses TRBV7-8 and TRBJ1-2; D is unclear. Germline-derived CDR1 and CDR2 are SGHVS and FQNEAQ. V lost 3 bases and J 0 bases, leaving 14 bases between the germline ends. The CDR3 consists of 16 residues. CDR3 residues: CASSFWSERPNYGYTF. In DNA, the CDR3 is TGTGCCAGCAGCTTTTGGTCCGAGCGACCTAACTATGGCTACACCTTC. Full variable domain (rest looked up from reference TRBV7-8 and TRBJ1-2): GAGVSQSPRYKVAKRGQDVALRCDPISGHVSLFWYQQALGQGPEFLTYFQNEAQLDKSGLPSDRFFAERPEGSVSTLKIQRTQQEDSAVYLCASSFWSERPNYGYTFGSGTRLTVV.

The V call is TRBV5-1, the J call TRBJ2-7; D perhaps matches TRBD1 (6 bases). The germline V gene encodes CDR1 SGHRS and CDR2 YFSETQ. V was trimmed by 3 bases and J by 5 bases, leaving 15 bases between them. The CDR3 sequence is 14 residues long. The CDR3 is CASSYGDTMDEQYV. As DNA, the CDR3 is TGCGCCAGCAGCTACGGGGACACCATGGACGAGCAGTACGTC.

V usage is TRBV2 and J usage is TRBJ2-3; D may be TRBD1 or TRBD2 (5 bases each). The germline CDR1 and CDR2 sequences are SNHLY and FYNNEI. The CDR3 runs to 16 residues. The V and J ends lost 1 base and 2 bases respectively, with 13 bases between them. The CDR3 is CASSEGGGLYTDTQYF. CDR3 in DNA: TGTGCCAGCAGTGAAGGGGGCGGGCTGTACACAGATACGCAGTATTTT.

This CDR3 reads CASSLRLAGAREQYF. In DNA, the CDR3 is TGTGCCAGCAGCCTAAGACTAGCGGGAGCCCGCGAGCAGTACTTC. The chain has TRBV7-2 and TRBJ2-7; 12 positions match TRBD2. Losses at the gene ends were 5 bases for V and 6 bases for J; bases not matched to a gene: 8. Germline loops: CDR1 SGHTA, CDR2 FQGNSA. This CDR3 is 15 amino acids long.

This chain joins TRBV29-1 and TRBJ2-3; 7 nucleotides agree with TRBD2. V lost 5 bases, J lost 0 bases, and 11 bases stayed unmatched. Germline V gene data show CDR1 as SQVTM and CDR2 as ANQGSEA. The CDR3 is 16 residues long. CDR3: CSVNGGRGLSTDTQYF. Written as DNA, the CDR3 is TGCAGCGTTAACGGCGGGAGAGGACTAAGCACAGATACGCAGTATTTT.

This clonotype was seen a handful of times. The CDR3 DNA sequence: TGTGCCAGCAGCTTCCTACGACTAGCGGATAGCTCCTACGAGCAGTACTTC. As protein: CASSFLRLADSSYEQYF. V and J are TRBV5-6 and TRBJ2-7; 9 bases fit TRBD2. The CDR3 totals 17 residues. Looked up from germline, CDR1 is SGHDT and CDR2 is YYEEEE. V lost 2 bases to trimming and J lost 0 bases; unmatched junction nucleotides: 9.

The chain combines TRBV12-3 or TRBV12-4 with TRBJ2-7; weak D call: TRBD2 (5 bases). This CDR3 comprises 13 residues. The V gene lost 0 bases and the J gene lost 7 bases, with 10 bases spanning the gap. Written as DNA, the CDR3 is TGTGCCAGCAGTTTAGCAGAGGGATTTGAGCAGTACGTC. Residues: CASSLAEGFEQYV.

V and J are TRBV2 and TRBJ2-7; 7 bases map to TRBD1. Germline V gene data show CDR1 as SNHLY and CDR2 as FYNNEI. Trimming at V came to 4 bases and at J to 3 bases, leaving 6 bases not matched to a gene. This CDR3 comprises 14 residues. CDR3: CASSVTGVGYEQYF. CDR3 nucleotides: TGTGCCAGCAGTGTAACAGGGGTTGGCTACGAGCAGTACTTC.

Ten or more counts support this clonotype. One junction end does not reproduce the germline sequence, and a read error may be involved. The gene calls are TRBV5-1 and TRBJ2-5; 7 bases fit TRBD2. CDR1 is SGHRS and CDR2 is YFSETQ in the germline V gene. The CDR3 has 13 residues. CDR3 sequence reads: CASSLGTKETQYF. CDR3 nucleotide sequence: TGTGCCAGCAGCTTAGGGACTAAAGAGACCCAGTACTTC.

This clonotype came up many times. The gene calls are TRBV2 and TRBJ1-1; no clear D. CDR1 and CDR2 (germline): SNHLY, FYNNEI. This CDR3 contains 11 residues. Trimming pared 6 bases from V and 7 bases from J, leaving 9 bases between. CDR3 amino acids: CASSGPIEAFF. CDR3 bases: TGTGCCAGCAGCGGACCGATTGAAGCTTTCTTT.

This clonotype appeared a few times. One junction end disagrees with the germline gene, perhaps due to a read error. The chain combines TRBV28 with TRBJ2-7; D gene ambiguous. Germline V gives CDR1 MDHEN, CDR2 SYDVKM. This CDR3 has 13 residues. The CDR3 region is CASSFSPGSLGNF. In DNA, the CDR3 is TGTGCCAGCAGTTTTTCCCCCGGAAGCCTAGGGAACTTC.

This clonotype was counted only a few times. The chain combines TRBV7-3 with TRBJ2-3; 15 bases line up with TRBD2. This CDR3 spans 18 amino acids. The trim removed 3 bases at V and 4 bases at J, leaving 8 bases unmatched. Germline V CDR1 and CDR2: SGHTA, FQGTGA. CDR3 loop: CASSFGLAGGPNSDTQYF. Here the CDR3 DNA reads TGTGCCAGCAGCTTTGGACTAGCGGGAGGGCCTAATTCAGATACGCAGTATTTT.

This clonotype was seen ten or more times. The rearrangement links TRBV20-1 to TRBJ2-1; D uncertain. CDR1 and CDR2 (germline): DFQATT, SNEGSKA (reference sequence). The V end was cut by 3 bases, the J end by 5 bases, with 2 bases between. The CDR3 extends over 10 amino acids. The CDR3 DNA sequence: TGCAGTGCTAGTAACAATGAGCAGTTCTTC. Its protein is CSASNNEQFF.

The genes are TRBV6-1 and TRBJ2-7; D is perhaps TRBD2 (6 bases). Germline assignment: CDR1 MNHNS and CDR2 SASEGT. The CDR3 has 14 residues. Between the trimmed V and J ends, which lost 7 bases and 0 bases, there was a span of 13 bases. CDR3 amino acids: CASMDGTLSYEQYF. The DNA of the CDR3 is TGTGCCAGCATGGACGGGACTCTCTCCTACGAGCAGTACTTC.

This clonotype was seen repeatedly, ten times or more. The rearrangement uses TRBV20-1 and TRBJ2-1, with 7 bases aligning to TRBD2. Germline V gene lookup returns CDR1 DFQATT and CDR2 SNEGSKA (reference sequence). J was trimmed by 8 bases and V by 3 bases; bases with no gene match: 7. This CDR3 is 13 amino acids long. CDR3 loop: CSASVGGWDEQFF. CDR3 coding DNA: TGCAGTGCTAGTGTCGGGGGGTGGGATGAGCAGTTCTTC.

The V and J genes are TRBV6-5 and TRBJ2-1, with D perhaps TRBD1 (6 bases). In germline, CDR1 is MNHEY, CDR2 SVGAGI. The CDR3 consists of 15 residues. V dropped 2 bases and J dropped 8 bases, with 16 bases sitting between them. CDR3 residues: CASSYLSTAGDEQFF. CDR3 in DNA: TGTGCCAGCAGTTACCTCTCCACGGCAGGGGATGAGCAGTTCTTC.

This clonotype was seen ten or more times. V and J are TRBV6-1 and TRBJ1-5, with D unclear. The germline V and J ends were trimmed by 8 bases and 4 bases, with 15 bases remaining between them. The CDR3 sequence is 14 residues long. CDR1 MNHNS and CDR2 SASEGT come from the germline V gene. The DNA of the CDR3 is TGTGCCAGCGGAACCGGCAAGGGTAATCAGCCCCAGCATTTT. Translating gives CASGTGKGNQPQHF.

The rearrangement uses TRBV6-1 and TRBJ2-7; a possible D gene is TRBD2 (6 bases). The V end was cut by 4 bases, the J end by 3 bases, with 19 bases between. Germline CDR1 and CDR2: MNHNS and SASEGT. The length of the CDR3 is 16 residues. Here the CDR3 DNA reads TGTGCCAGCAGTGGCCTAGTGGGGGGTCGGGGCTACGAGCAGTACTTC. Translating it yields CASSGLVGGRGYEQYF.